The 15 T cell receptor beta chains given below trace back to one sample, sequenced in a study of blood T cell repertoires in COVID-19. The repertoire was sequenced with immunoSEQ multiplex PCR; TCRdb's copy has only in-frame clones and lacks some. The table shows about 46,000 clones, with 85% to 90% occurring only once. The sequenced sample consisted of PBMCs or T cells enriched from blood (not recorded which). All receptors derive from a woman aged 45-59 years who had recovered from COVID-19.

The CDR3 DNA is TGTGCCAGCAGCTCTGGACTAGCGGGGGGGCTACAAGAGACCCAGTACTTC. This translates into CASSSGLAGGLQETQYF. The gene calls are TRBV5-5 and TRBJ2-5; TRBD2 matches 15 bases. The CDR3 spans 17 residues. Germline V CDR1 and CDR2: SGHKS, YYEKEE (reference sequence). J lost 2 bases, V lost 3 bases, and 5 bases had no gene match. The variable domain in full, with the rest retrieved from reference TRBV5-5 and TRBJ2-5, is DAGVTQSPTHLIKTRGQQVTLRCSPISGHKSVSWYQQVLGQGPQFIFQYYEKEERGRGNFPDRFSARQFPNYSSELNVNALLLGDSALYLCASSSGLAGGLQETQYFGPGTRLLVL.

V and J are TRBV24-1 and TRBJ2-7; 7 bases agree with TRBD1. CDR3 length: 15 residues. CDR1 KGHDR and CDR2 SFDVKD come from the germline V gene. Trimming cost V 3 bases and J 4 bases; bases outside gene matches: 8. CDR3 DNA sequence: TGTGCCACCAGTGATCCCTCGACAGGGACGTACGAGCAGTACTTC. It yields the protein CATSDPSTGTYEQYF.

The rearrangement links TRBV7-9 to TRBJ2-1; 11 bases align to TRBD2. The CDR3 contains 15 residues. Losses at the gene ends were 5 bases for V and 9 bases for J; bases not matched to a gene: 9. Germline CDR1 reads SEHNR; CDR2 reads FQNEAQ (reference sequence). CDR3 sequence reads: CASSAPGLAVTEQFF. CDR3 nucleotide sequence: TGTGCCAGCAGCGCTCCGGGACTAGCGGTGACTGAGCAGTTCTTC.

This rearrangement joins TRBV19 to TRBJ2-1; 8 bases fit TRBD1. The ends lost 5 bases at V and 8 bases at J; junction bases unmatched: 8. The germline V gene encodes CDR1 LNHDA and CDR2 SQIVND (reference sequence). CDR3 length: 14 residues. CDR3: CASSYRGKSDEQFF. DNA of the CDR3: TGTGCCAGTAGTTACAGGGGGAAAAGCGATGAGCAGTTCTTC.

The J gene is TRBJ2-1, the V gene TRBV6-6, with TRBD2 matching over 12 bases. Germline-derived CDR1 and CDR2 are MNHNY and SVGAGI (reference sequence). Trimming removed 11 bases from V and 7 bases from J; junction bases left unmatched: 6. This CDR3 is 13 amino acids long. The CDR3 region is CAVQTSGSNEQFF. The CDR3 nucleotides read TGTGCCGTACAGACTAGCGGGAGTAATGAGCAGTTCTTC.

The V and J genes are TRBV7-2 and TRBJ1-6, with D perhaps TRBD1 (5 bases). The CDR3 runs 15 residues. The V and J ends lost 5 bases and 7 bases respectively, with 15 bases between them. Germline CDR1 SGHTA, CDR2 FQGNSA. CDR3 nucleotide sequence: TGTGCCAGCAGCCAGGCGGGGGGACCAAATTCACCCCTCCACTTT. Protein product: CASSQAGGPNSPLHF. Using reference TRBV7-2 and TRBJ1-6 for the parts outside the CDR3, the full variable domain is GAGVSQSPSNKVTEKGKDVELRCDPISGHTALYWYRQSLGQGLEFLIYFQGNSAPDKSGLPSDRFSAERTGGSVSTLTIQRTQQEDSAVYLCASSQAGGPNSPLHFGNGTRLTVT.

This clone came up once. The CDR3 spells CASSLIRVSTEAFF. The CDR3 DNA reads TGTGCCAGCAGTTTAATCAGGGTTAGCACTGAAGCTTTCTTT. The V call is TRBV28, the J call TRBJ1-1, with TRBD1 as a possible D gene (5 bases). The germline V gene has CDR1 MDHEN and CDR2 SYDVKM. The CDR3 consists of 14 residues. V was pared by 2 bases and J by 4 bases, with 11 bases between. The full variable domain, with the rest looked up from reference TRBV28 and TRBJ1-1, is DVKVTQSSRYLVKRTGEKVFLECVQDMDHENMFWYRQDPGLGLRLIYFSYDVKMKEKGDIPEGYSVSREKKERFSLILESASTNQTSMYLCASSLIRVSTEAFFGQGTRLTVV.

The rearrangement joins TRBV15 to TRBJ1-2; D remains ambiguous. This CDR3 contains 12 residues. Between the trimmed V and J ends, which lost 0 bases and 5 bases, there was a span of 4 bases. Germline V gene sequence: CDR1 LNHNV, CDR2 YYDKDF (reference sequence). In DNA form, the CDR3 reads TGTGCCACCAGCAGAGATCTGTATGGCTACACCTTC. It is translated as CATSRDLYGYTF.

The genes are TRBV28 and TRBJ2-1; TRBD2 is a possible D gene (6 bases). From germline, CDR1 is MDHEN and CDR2 SYDVKM. Deletions cut 6 bases from V and 1 base from J, with 10 bases between. CDR3 size: 14 residues. The CDR3 reads CASRLASSYNEQFF. The CDR3 DNA reads as TGTGCCAGCAGACTAGCTTCATCCTACAATGAGCAGTTCTTC.

This chain links TRBV2 with TRBJ1-1, with 8 bases fitting TRBD1. This CDR3 is built from 15 residues. Trimming at V came to 6 bases and at J to 1 base, leaving 7 bases not matched to a gene. CDR1 SNHLY and CDR2 FYNNEI come from the germline V gene. CDR3 in DNA: TGTGCCAGCAGGCCTAGACAGGGGACGAACACTGAAGCTTTCTTT. It codes for CASRPRQGTNTEAFF.

This rearrangement joins TRBV7-6 to TRBJ2-2; 9 nucleotides line up with TRBD1. The CDR3 has 16 amino acids. Germline V lookup: CDR1 SGHVS, CDR2 FNYEAQ. Trimming removed 5 bases from V and 1 base from J; junction bases left unmatched: 5. CDR3 sequence (DNA): TGTGCCAGCAGCACACAGGGGGCGCTGAACACCGGGGAGCTGTTTTTT. Translating it yields CASSTQGALNTGELFF.

The V call is TRBV24-1, the J call TRBJ1-2; D call uncertain. Germline CDR1 reads KGHDR; CDR2 reads SFDVKD. Trimming shortened V by 4 bases and J by 1 base, and 6 bases separated the two germline ends. This CDR3 has 13 residues. DNA of the CDR3: TGTGCCACCAGTGACAACTTTAACTATGGCTACACCTTC. Its protein is CATSDNFNYGYTF.

The CDR3 bases are TGTGCCAGCAGATTCGGACAGGCTGAAGCTTTCTTT. Encoded protein: CASRFGQAEAFF. The chain is built from TRBV6-5 and TRBJ1-1, with TRBD1 matching 7 bases. Unmatched junction bases numbered 4, after V lost 6 bases and J lost 6 bases. This CDR3 is 12 amino acids long. Germline CDR1 reads MNHEY; CDR2 reads SVGAGI.

The chain employs TRBV20-1 and TRBJ2-7; 7 nucleotides match TRBD1. The length of the CDR3 is 14 residues. With V trimmed by 3 bases and J by 6 bases, 11 bases remained unmatched. Germline V gene data show CDR1 as DFQATT and CDR2 as SNEGSKA (reference sequence). DNA of the CDR3: TGCAGTGCTAGTTCCGGGACAGTGTTTCGCGAGCAGTACTTC. Amino acids: CSASSGTVFREQYF.

V gene TRBV15 combines with J gene TRBJ1-2; 9 bases agree with TRBD1. The CDR3 sequence is 14 residues long. With V trimmed by 1 base and J by 6 bases, 3 bases remained unmatched. Per germline, CDR1 LNHNV and CDR2 YYDKDF (reference sequence). The CDR3 DNA is TGTGCCACCAGCAGAGGTGGGACAGGGAATGGCTACACCTTC. This translates into CATSRGGTGNGYTF.